The present T cell receptor (beta chain) was sequenced within a study of blood T cell repertoires in COVID-19. Background on the study: Acute-phase and convalescent COVID-19 samples originated in the United States, Italy and Spain.

Germline CDR1 SGHRS, CDR2 YFSETQ. V shed 4 bases, J shed 5 bases, and the junction held 12 bases outside the gene matches. There are 16 residues in the CDR3. In the original workflow: Amplification from reference gene primers served as the basis for estimated nucleated cell counts. The protocol was immunoSEQ multiplex PCR, while the TCRdb copy is restricted to in-frame clones and leaves out a portion. V, J and clone size were drawn from that table, and D and trimming were deduced from the DNA. The sample has 250,000 to 300,000 clones, roughly 85% seen once; the top ten hold approximately 3%. This receptor was identified in a woman between 25 and 40 years old with active or convalescent COVID-19. This chain uses TRBV5-1 with TRBJ2-3; the match to TRBD2 covers 8 bases. Material: peripheral blood. The CDR3: CASSPAGATTVDTQYF. CDR3 sequence (DNA): TGCGCCAGCAGCCCAGCGGGGGCCACCACGGTAGATACGCAGTATTTT. Variable domain in full (rest from reference TRBV5-1 and TRBJ2-3): KAGVTQTPRYLIKTRGQQVTLSCSPISGHRSVSWYQQTPGQGLQFLFEYFSETQRNKGNFPGRFSGRQFSNSRSEMNVSTLELGDSALYLCASSPAGATTVDTQYFGPGTRLTVL.